This TCR beta chain emerged from a study of T cell responses to AZD1222 COVID-19 vaccine. Notes on the study in general: Only a handful of AZD1222 recipients tested seropositive at baseline. White British people made up most donors, females outnumbered males, and clonal diversity was possibly underestimated.

Using immunoSEQ multiplex PCR, the repertoire was profiled, and TCRdb retains in-frame clones only, with some absent. The sample has more than 95,000 clones, 70% to 90% seen once. This clone occurred once. Its antigen is undetermined. Sequenced here: peripheral blood, sampled on day 0 of MenACWY control vaccination. The TCR sequence derives from an adult in good health.

CDR3 loop: CASSVGGDRSSYEQYF. DNA of the CDR3: TGTGCCAGCAGCGTAGGGGGGGACAGATCGTCCTACGAGCAGTACTTC. The chain is built from TRBV9 and TRBJ2-7; tentative D call: TRBD1 (7 bases). The germline V and J ends were trimmed by 0 bases and 1 base, with 14 bases remaining between them. This CDR3 spans 16 amino acids. CDR1 is SGDLS and CDR2 is YYNGEE in the germline V gene.